These 22 T cell receptor beta chains originate from one sample sequenced in a study of technical replicates of blood from several donors. Libraries were prepared by immunoSEQ multiplex PCR; TCRdb keeps only in-frame clonotypes and omits some of them. The sample shows about 12,000 clones, roughly 95% of them seen only once. Sequenced: PBMCs. The receptors derive from a human donor in good health.

V gene TRBV12-5 combines with J gene TRBJ2-7, with D perhaps matching TRBD1 (5 bases). The CDR3 covers 19 residues. CDR1 is LGHNT, CDR2 FRNRAP, per germline. V gave up 5 bases and J gave up 2 bases, with 28 bases separating them. This chain's CDR3 is CASGPVPLARTTTPYEQYF. CDR3 DNA: TGTGCTAGTGGTCCCGTGCCCCTGGCCAGGACAACAACCCCCTACGAGCAGTACTTC.

The chain links TRBV15 to TRBJ2-3; D may be TRBD1 (7 bases). The CDR3 loop spans 17 amino acids. Trimming removed 5 bases at V and 0 bases at J, with 18 bases between. Germline-derived CDR1 and CDR2 are LNHNV and YYDKDF (reference sequence). This chain's CDR3 is CATSLSGGITSTDTQYF. The CDR3 nucleotides are TGTGCCACCAGCTTATCAGGGGGGATAACTAGCACAGATACGCAGTATTTT.

The chain couples TRBV18 to TRBJ2-6; no clear D. The V gene lost 5 bases and the J gene lost 2 bases, with 4 bases spanning the gap. CDR1 and CDR2 from the germline V gene are KGHSH and LQKENI. The CDR3 is 13 amino acids. CDR3 in DNA: TGTGCCAGCTCAAGCGCTGGGGCCAACGTCCTGACTTTC. Encoded protein: CASSSAGANVLTF.

The CDR3 protein is CASSADRGRGTDTQYF. As DNA, the CDR3 is TGCGCCAGCAGCGCTGACAGGGGGCGAGGGACAGATACGCAGTATTTT. The chain carries TRBV5-1 and TRBJ2-3, with 10 bases identical to TRBD1. V lost 4 bases to trimming and J lost 3 bases; unmatched junction nucleotides: 8. CDR1 SGHRS and CDR2 YFSETQ come from the germline V gene. The CDR3 loop spans 16 amino acids.

The J gene is TRBJ2-1, the V gene TRBV28, with a possible D match to TRBD2 (5 bases). Trimming stripped 5 bases from V and 0 bases from J, with 14 bases between. CDR3 size: 16 residues. CDR1 is MDHEN, CDR2 SYDVKM, per germline. The CDR3 sequence: CASSPYLASSYNEQFF. CDR3 coding DNA: TGTGCCAGCAGTCCCTACCTAGCAAGCTCCTACAATGAGCAGTTCTTC.

The chain uses TRBV2 and TRBJ2-4; no clear D. CDR3 length: 14 amino acids. CDR1 is SNHLY, CDR2 FYNNEI, per germline. V gave up 1 base and J gave up 7 bases, with 11 bases separating them. DNA for the CDR3: TGTGCCAGCAGTGAAGGAACCGGTCGGAACATTCAGTACTTC. Its translation is CASSEGTGRNIQYF.

The rearrangement uses TRBV6-4 and TRBJ2-3; perhaps TRBD2 as D (6 bases). This CDR3 is 13 amino acids long. Trimming stripped 5 bases from V and 0 bases from J, with 6 bases between. The germline CDR1 and CDR2 sequences are MRHNA and SNTAGT. CDR3 amino acids: CASSSGSTDTQYF. The CDR3 DNA sequence: TGTGCCAGCAGTAGCGGGAGCACAGATACGCAGTATTTT.

This clone was detected only once. The chain joins TRBV11-1 to TRBJ2-7; tentatively, D is TRBD1 (5 bases). Germline V gene lookup returns CDR1 SGHAT and CDR2 FQDESV (reference sequence). This CDR3 comprises 14 residues. V shed 1 base and J shed 0 bases, with 7 bases lying between them. CDR3 residues: CASSLGTYSYEQYF. CDR3 sequence (DNA): TGTGCCAGCAGCTTAGGGACATACTCCTACGAGCAGTACTTC. The full variable domain, completed using reference TRBV11-1 and TRBJ2-7, is EAEVAQSPRYKITEKSQAVAFWCDPISGHATLYWYRQILGQGPELLVQFQDESVVDDSQLPKDRFSAERLKGVDSTLKIQPAELGDSAMYLCASSLGTYSYEQYFGPGTRLTVT.

The gene calls are TRBV5-1 and TRBJ2-1; TRBD1 matches 11 bases. Germline V gene sequence: CDR1 SGHRS, CDR2 YFSETQ. V lost 7 bases, J lost 10 bases, and 34 bases stayed unmatched. This CDR3 contains 22 residues. CDR3 DNA: TGCGCCAGCGGAAGCCCAGGACAGGGGGCCACCGGGACTAGCAGTAGTACGAGGGAGCAGTTCTTC. Translation: CASGSPGQGATGTSSSTREQFF.

This chain uses TRBV9 with TRBJ1-2; 10 bases fit TRBD1. V dropped 4 bases and J dropped 1; count of bases not matched to a gene: 4. The CDR3 loop spans 15 amino acids. Per germline, CDR1 SGDLS and CDR2 YYNGEE. CDR3 DNA sequence: TGTGCCAGCAGCCTATGGACAGGGGGTAACTATGGCTACACCTTC. Protein: CASSLWTGGNYGYTF.

This clone was recorded once. The rearrangement joins TRBV5-6 to TRBJ2-4; D gene uncertain. Looked up from germline, CDR1 is SGHDT and CDR2 is YYEEEE. V lost 7 bases, J lost 6 bases, and 17 bases lay in between. The CDR3 runs 14 residues. The CDR3: CASSGWANSNIQYF. As DNA, the CDR3 is TGTGCCAGCTCCGGATGGGCAAATTCAAACATTCAGTACTTC.

The genes are TRBV28 and TRBJ2-1; the match to TRBD2 covers 9 bases. The V segment lost 8 bases and the J segment 8 bases; nucleotides outside the gene matches: 7. The CDR3 loop spans 13 amino acids. Germline V CDR1 and CDR2: MDHEN, SYDVKM. DNA for the CDR3: TGTGCCAGCGGGCGGGAGGGCCGTGATGAGCAGTTCTTC. This gives the protein CASGREGRDEQFF.

The chain recombines TRBV6-6 with TRBJ1-1; 7 positions agree with TRBD1. This CDR3 has 15 residues. CDR1 and CDR2 (germline): MNHNY, SVGAGI (reference sequence). V was pared by 2 bases and J by 6 bases, with 9 bases of the junction left unmatched. CDR3: CASSYTGQVSAEAFF. The CDR3 DNA sequence: TGTGCCAGCAGTTACACCGGACAGGTGTCCGCTGAAGCTTTCTTT.

This clone was picked up one time. The gene calls are TRBV4-1 and TRBJ2-1; TRBD2 matches at 9 bases. The CDR3 extends over 20 amino acids. Germline CDR1 and CDR2: MGHRA and YSYEKL. Unmatched junction bases numbered 16, after V lost 4 bases and J lost 0 bases. CDR3 in amino acids: CASSRESPSGTISSYNEQFF. The DNA of the CDR3 is TGCGCCAGCAGCCGTGAAAGCCCTAGCGGGACGATAAGCTCCTACAATGAGCAGTTCTTC.

This rearrangement joins TRBV5-1 to TRBJ2-6; D unclear. The CDR3 loop spans 14 amino acids. V shed 2 bases and J shed 4 bases, with 7 bases lying between them. Germline CDR1 SGHRS, CDR2 YFSETQ. The CDR3 loop reads CASSFAAGANVLTF. CDR3 DNA: TGCGCCAGCAGCTTCGCCGCGGGGGCCAACGTCCTGACTTTC.

The chain combines TRBV30 with TRBJ2-1; 13 positions match TRBD2. This CDR3 comprises 17 residues. The germline V gene has CDR1 GTSNPN and CDR2 SVGIG (reference sequence). With 3 bases clipped from V and 6 bases from J, the junction kept 11 bases outside the gene matches. The CDR3 DNA is TGTGCCTGGAGCAACCGGGAGGGACTAGCGGGAAGCAATGAGCAGTTCTTC. This codes for CAWSNREGLAGSNEQFF. Full variable domain (remainder filled in from reference TRBV30 and TRBJ2-1): SQTIHQWPATLVQPVGSPLSLECTVEGTSNPNLYWYRQAAGRGLQLLFYSVGIGQISSEVPQNLSASRPQDRQFILSSKKLLLSDSGFYLCAWSNREGLAGSNEQFFGPGTRLTVL.

The chain couples TRBV6-4 to TRBJ2-1; the match to TRBD2 covers 10 bases. Trimming cost V 6 bases and J 6 bases; bases outside gene matches: 5. Germline assignment: CDR1 MRHNA and CDR2 SNTAGT. The CDR3 length is 14 residues. CDR3 residues: CASRPAGGFNEQFF. The CDR3, as DNA: TGTGCCAGCAGACCAGCGGGAGGGTTCAATGAGCAGTTCTTC.

The V gene is TRBV6-6, the J gene TRBJ1-4, with 8 bases matching TRBD1. This CDR3 region has 15 residues. Trimming took 6 bases from V and 7 from J; bases not matched to a gene: 10. Germline V gene lookup returns CDR1 MNHNY and CDR2 SVGAGI (reference sequence). The CDR3 region is CASRSTGTGGEKLFF. In DNA form, the CDR3 reads TGTGCCAGCAGAAGCACCGGGACAGGAGGTGAAAAACTGTTTTTT.

Written as DNA, the CDR3 is TGTGCCAGCAGTGACCAACAGGGGGCGCGCAACGAGCAGTACTTC. Its translation is CASSDQQGARNEQYF. This sequence joins TRBV2 and TRBJ2-7; 9 bases are a match to TRBD1. The V gene end was trimmed by 3 bases and the J gene end by 5 bases; junction bases not matched to a gene: 8. This CDR3 is built from 15 residues. Germline CDR1 and CDR2: SNHLY and FYNNEI.

The chain couples TRBV7-6 to TRBJ2-7; possible D gene TRBD2, 6 bases. CDR3 length: 15 residues. The V gene's germline CDR1 is SGHVS and CDR2 FNYEAQ. Trimming took 5 bases from V and 6 from J, leaving 20 bases between them. In nucleotides, the CDR3 is TGTGCCAGCAGCCCCCCCTTTGCGGGATTAGGCGAGCAGTACTTC. Amino acid sequence: CASSPPFAGLGEQYF.

The chain has TRBV12-5 and TRBJ2-3, with D possibly TRBD2 on 5 matching bases. The CDR3 totals 15 residues. V gave up 2 bases and J gave up 2 bases, with 11 bases separating them. CDR1 is LGHNT, CDR2 FRNRAP, per germline. In DNA form, the CDR3 reads TGTGCTAGTGGTTTGTCCTCGGACTTCACAGATACGCAGTATTTT. This translates into CASGLSSDFTDTQYF. Full variable domain (remainder filled in from reference TRBV12-5 and TRBJ2-3): DARVTQTPRHKVTEMGQEVTMRCQPILGHNTVFWYRQTMMQGLELLAYFRNRAPLDDSGMPKDRFSAEMPDATLATLKIQPSEPRDSAVYFCASGLSSDFTDTQYFGPGTRLTVL.

The rearrangement links TRBV13 to TRBJ2-3, with TRBD2 matching over 10 bases. Germline CDR1 reads PRHDT; CDR2 reads FYEKMQ (reference sequence). CDR3 size: 16 residues. V gave up 1 base and J gave up 4 bases; unmatched junction bases: 5. The chain's CDR3 is CASSLVLAGAADTQYF. In DNA form, the CDR3 reads TGTGCCAGCAGCTTAGTCCTAGCGGGAGCGGCAGATACGCAGTATTTT.